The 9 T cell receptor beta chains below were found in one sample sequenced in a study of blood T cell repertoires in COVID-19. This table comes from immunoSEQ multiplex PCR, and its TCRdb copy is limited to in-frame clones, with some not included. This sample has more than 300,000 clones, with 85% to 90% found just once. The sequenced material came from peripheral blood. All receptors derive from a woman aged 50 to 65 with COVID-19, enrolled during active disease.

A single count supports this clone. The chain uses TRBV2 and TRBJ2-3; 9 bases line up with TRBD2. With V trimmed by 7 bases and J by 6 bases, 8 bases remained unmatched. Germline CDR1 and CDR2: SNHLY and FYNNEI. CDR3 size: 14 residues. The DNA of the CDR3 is TGTGCCAGCACCTTAGCGGGAGAGGGGGATACGCAGTATTTT. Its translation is CASTLAGEGDTQYF.

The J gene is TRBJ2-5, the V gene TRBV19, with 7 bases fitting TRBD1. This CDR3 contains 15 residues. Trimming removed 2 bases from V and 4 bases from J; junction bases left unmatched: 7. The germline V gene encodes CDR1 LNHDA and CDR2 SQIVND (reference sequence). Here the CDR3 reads CASSIPAGGGETQYF. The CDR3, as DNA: TGTGCCAGTAGTATACCGGCAGGGGGTGGAGAGACCCAGTACTTC.

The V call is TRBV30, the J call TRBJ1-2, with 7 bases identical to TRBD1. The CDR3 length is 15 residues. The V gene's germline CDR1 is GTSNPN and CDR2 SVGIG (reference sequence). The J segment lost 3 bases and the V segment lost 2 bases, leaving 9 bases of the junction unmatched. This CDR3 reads CAWSSPEQGDYGYTF. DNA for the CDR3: TGTGCCTGGAGTTCCCCTGAGCAGGGGGACTATGGCTACACCTTC. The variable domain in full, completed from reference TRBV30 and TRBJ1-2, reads SQTIHQWPATLVQPVGSPLSLECTVEGTSNPNLYWYRQAAGRGLQLLFYSVGIGQISSEVPQNLSASRPQDRQFILSSKKLLLSDSGFYLCAWSSPEQGDYGYTFGSGTRLTVV.

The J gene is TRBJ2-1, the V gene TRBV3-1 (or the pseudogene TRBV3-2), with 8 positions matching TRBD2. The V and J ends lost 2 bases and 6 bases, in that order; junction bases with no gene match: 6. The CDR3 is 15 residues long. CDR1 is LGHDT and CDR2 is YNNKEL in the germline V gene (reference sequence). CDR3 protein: CASSQRLASLNEQFF. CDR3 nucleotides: TGTGCCAGCAGCCAACGACTAGCGAGCCTCAATGAGCAGTTCTTC.

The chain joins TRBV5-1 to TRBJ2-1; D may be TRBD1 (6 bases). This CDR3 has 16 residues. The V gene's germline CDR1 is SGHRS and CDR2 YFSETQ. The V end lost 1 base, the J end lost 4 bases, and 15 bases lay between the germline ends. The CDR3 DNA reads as TGCGCCAGCAGCTTGATGGACAGCGTAAGGTACAATGAGCAGTTCTTC. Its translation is CASSLMDSVRYNEQFF.

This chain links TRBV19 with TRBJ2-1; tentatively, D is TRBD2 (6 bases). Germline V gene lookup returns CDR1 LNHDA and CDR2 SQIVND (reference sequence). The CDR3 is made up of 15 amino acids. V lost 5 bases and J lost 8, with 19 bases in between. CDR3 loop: CASSARLGLTDEQFF. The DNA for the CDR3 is TGTGCCAGTAGTGCCCGACTTGGACTAACCGATGAGCAGTTCTTC.

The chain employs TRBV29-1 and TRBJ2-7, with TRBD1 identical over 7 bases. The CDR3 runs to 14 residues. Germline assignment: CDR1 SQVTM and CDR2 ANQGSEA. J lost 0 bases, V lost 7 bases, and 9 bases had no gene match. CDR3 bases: TGCAGCGCAACCACGGACAGGAGCTCCTACGAGCAGTACTTC. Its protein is CSATTDRSSYEQYF.

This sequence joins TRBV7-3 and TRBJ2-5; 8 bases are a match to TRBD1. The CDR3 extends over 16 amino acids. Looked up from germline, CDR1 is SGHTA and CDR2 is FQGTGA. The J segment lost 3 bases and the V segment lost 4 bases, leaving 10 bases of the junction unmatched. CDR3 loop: CASSSGRQGNKETQYF. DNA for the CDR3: TGTGCCAGCAGCTCTGGGCGACAGGGGAATAAAGAGACCCAGTACTTC. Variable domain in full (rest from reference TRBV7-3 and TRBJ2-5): GAGVSQTPSNKVTEKGKYVELRCDPISGHTALYWYRQSLGQGPEFLIYFQGTGAADDSGLPNDRFFAVRPEGSVSTLKIQRTERGDSAVYLCASSSGRQGNKETQYFGPGTRLLVL.

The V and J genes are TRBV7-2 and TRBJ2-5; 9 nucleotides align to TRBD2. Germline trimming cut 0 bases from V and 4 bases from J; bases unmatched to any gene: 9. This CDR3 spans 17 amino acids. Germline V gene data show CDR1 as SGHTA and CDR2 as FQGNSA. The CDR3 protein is CASSLASGSLVRETQYF. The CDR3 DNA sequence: TGTGCCAGCAGCTTAGCTAGCGGGAGCTTGGTAAGAGAGACCCAGTACTTC.